The clone carrying this TCR beta chain came up once. This specimen comes from a study of shared clonotypes between healthy human individuals. Trimming cost V 1 base and J 3 bases, with 14 bases left between them. The V gene's germline CDR1 is GTSNPN and CDR2 SVGIG (reference sequence). The CDR3 is 15 residues long. Sequencing was performed with immunoSEQ multiplex PCR; in TCRdb, only in-frame clones are kept and a portion is missing. Found here are roughly 2 million clones, 90% to 95% of them singletons; the top ten hold under 0.15%. The chain recombines TRBV30 with TRBJ2-3; D unclear. The TCR sequence derives from a man aged 18-30 years in good health. Sequencing was performed on naive CD4+ T cells sorted from blood. Sample subset: CD45RA+ positively selected. The CDR3 nucleotides read TGTGCCTGGAGTGCCGGCCCGGGTCGGACAGATACGCAGTATTTT. As protein: CAWSAGPGRTDTQYF.